These 22 T cell receptor beta chains came from one sample sequenced in a study of blood T cell repertoires in COVID-19. Repertoires were generated with immunoSEQ multiplex PCR, while TCRdb's copy carries only in-frame clones and drops some. Of 150,000 to 200,000 clones in the sample, 88% are singletons; the top ten hold roughly 4.7%. The sample taken for sequencing was peripheral blood. The receptor set was obtained from a human donor in a cohort sampled during active COVID-19.

The rearrangement joins TRBV9 to TRBJ2-7, with TRBD2 matching over 9 bases. From germline, CDR1 is SGDLS and CDR2 YYNGEE. J was trimmed by 6 bases and V by 10 bases; bases with no gene match: 14. The CDR3 is 14 residues long. In nucleotides, the CDR3 is TGTGCCCCCATGAGGGCGGGGGGGCTGGTCGAGCAGTACTTC. Translating gives CAPMRAGGLVEQYF.

The gene calls are TRBV7-9 and TRBJ1-2; D unclear. Trimming shortened V by 0 bases and J by 8 bases, and 10 bases separated the two germline ends. The CDR3 has 13 amino acids. CDR1 and CDR2 (germline): SEHNR, FQNEAQ (reference sequence). The CDR3 here is CASSLAGERGYTF. The CDR3 region has the DNA TGTGCCAGCAGCTTAGCGGGCGAAAGGGGCTACACCTTC.

The gene calls are TRBV6-5 and TRBJ2-1, with 7 positions matching TRBD1. The CDR3 is made up of 15 amino acids. The germline gives CDR1 MNHEY, CDR2 SVGAGI. V lost 6 bases to trimming and J lost 4 bases; unmatched junction nucleotides: 9. As DNA, the CDR3 is TGTGCCAGCAGGCTGCAGGGGGTACCTTACAATGAGCAGTTCTTC. Residues: CASRLQGVPYNEQFF.

The gene calls are TRBV9 and TRBJ2-3, with D perhaps TRBD2 (6 bases). Germline V gene lookup returns CDR1 SGDLS and CDR2 YYNGEE. Deletions cut 0 bases from V and 5 bases from J, with 13 bases between. This CDR3 has 15 amino acids. CDR3 sequence reads: CASSVVASDGDTQYF. The CDR3 DNA sequence: TGTGCCAGCAGCGTAGTGGCTAGCGATGGAGATACGCAGTATTTT.

V is TRBV10-2 and J is TRBJ2-1; TRBD2 matches 14 bases. V trimming: 6 bases; J trimming: 9 bases; junction bases outside the gene matches: 7. Per germline, CDR1 WSHSY and CDR2 SAAADI. CDR3 size: 15 residues. CDR3 protein: CASRAGLAGDGEQFF. CDR3 in DNA: TGCGCCAGCAGAGCGGGACTAGCGGGGGACGGTGAGCAGTTCTTC.

This clone was counted between two and nine times. The chain employs TRBV19 and TRBJ2-1; the D gene is possibly TRBD2 (5 bases). V lost 4 bases, J lost 9 bases, and 16 bases lay in between. The CDR3 loop spans 14 amino acids. Germline-derived CDR1 and CDR2 are LNHDA and SQIVND (reference sequence). This CDR3 reads CASSTLALGGEQFF. The CDR3 bases are TGTGCCAGTAGTACCTTAGCCCTCGGAGGTGAGCAGTTCTTC.

The chain couples TRBV5-4 to TRBJ1-6; 9 bases are shared with TRBD1. Germline trimming cut 3 bases from V and 9 bases from J; bases unmatched to any gene: 10. This CDR3 has 16 amino acids. Germline V gene data show CDR1 as SGHNT and CDR2 as YYREEE (reference sequence). The CDR3 DNA reads TGTGCCAGCAGCTCGATGGACAGGGGTTTAAGTTCACCCCTCCACTTT. Amino acids: CASSSMDRGLSSPLHF.

This chain uses TRBV10-3 with TRBJ2-1, with 14 bases matching TRBD2. Trimming at V came to 0 bases and at J to 3 bases, leaving 4 bases not matched to a gene. CDR1 is ENHRY and CDR2 is SYGVKD in the germline V gene. The CDR3 consists of 18 residues. CDR3 region: CAISESGLAGDYYNEQFF. CDR3 bases: TGTGCCATCAGTGAGTCGGGACTAGCGGGAGATTACTACAATGAGCAGTTCTTC.

This clone showed up just once. V is TRBV9 and J is TRBJ1-2, with TRBD1 as a possible D gene (5 bases). CDR1 is SGDLS and CDR2 is YYNGEE in the germline V gene. The CDR3 extends over 14 amino acids. V lost 0 bases and J lost 7, with 13 bases in between. For the CDR3, the DNA is TGTGCCAGCAGCGTAGGAGGCAGGGAAGGTGGCTACACCTTC. Translated: CASSVGGREGGYTF. Looking up the rest from reference TRBV9 and TRBJ1-2 gives the full variable domain: DSGVTQTPKHLITATGQRVTLRCSPRSGDLSVYWYQQSLDQGLQFLIQYYNGEERAKGNILERFSAQQFPDLHSELNLSSLELGDSALYFCASSVGGREGGYTFGSGTRLTVV.

The chain combines TRBV13 with TRBJ2-7; 7 bases align to TRBD1. With 2 bases clipped from V and 3 bases from J, the junction kept 4 bases outside the gene matches. The length of the CDR3 is 14 residues. Germline V gene data show CDR1 as PRHDT and CDR2 as FYEKMQ (reference sequence). CDR3 amino acids: CASSLPNRGYEQYF. CDR3 nucleotides: TGTGCCAGCAGCTTACCAAACAGGGGCTACGAGCAGTACTTC.

On this clone itself: The sample contains more than one DNA sequence encoding this CDR3. The chain couples TRBV30 to TRBJ1-5; perhaps TRBD1 as D (6 bases). The CDR3 runs to 13 residues. Germline CDR1 and CDR2: GTSNPN and SVGIG (reference sequence). V was shortened by 1 base and J by 6 bases, with 10 bases between the two germline ends. The DNA of the CDR3 is TGTGCCTGGAGTGGGGGGGGCGGTCAGCCCCAGCATTTT. It codes for CAWSGGGGQPQHF.

The genes are TRBV12-3 or TRBV12-4 and TRBJ2-7; tentative D call: TRBD1 (5 bases). The length of the CDR3 is 13 residues. The V end lost 5 bases, the J end lost 3 bases, and 11 bases lay between the germline ends. The CDR3 nucleotides read TGTGCCAGCAGTCGACAGCGATACTACGAGCAGTACTTC. It codes for CASSRQRYYEQYF.

The chain joins TRBV11-3 to TRBJ2-2; D remains unclear. V lost 3 bases and J lost 8, with 19 bases in between. CDR1 and CDR2 (germline): SGHNT, YENEEA. The CDR3 contains 16 residues. The CDR3 DNA sequence: TGTGCCAGCAGCTTTATGAGAACACTACCTTTGGGGGAGCTGTTTTTT. Residues: CASSFMRTLPLGELFF.

The V and J genes are TRBV5-6 and TRBJ2-7; 8 bases are shared with TRBD2. This CDR3 is built from 14 residues. The ends lost 4 bases at V and 3 bases at J; junction bases unmatched: 6. Germline V gene sequence: CDR1 SGHDT, CDR2 YYEEEE. The DNA for the CDR3 is TGTGCCAGCAGCCCCGGGGCGGGAGGCTACGAGCAGTACTTC. Amino acid sequence: CASSPGAGGYEQYF.

The genes are TRBV2 and TRBJ1-2; the D gene is possibly TRBD1 (6 bases). In germline, CDR1 is SNHLY, CDR2 FYNNEI. The CDR3 length is 14 residues. Trimming pared 4 bases from V and 3 bases from J, leaving 12 bases between. This CDR3 reads CASSGPGTHYGYTF. The CDR3 nucleotides are TGTGCCAGCAGTGGGCCAGGGACACACTATGGCTACACCTTC.

This chain links TRBV24-1 with TRBJ2-7; tentatively, D is TRBD1 (6 bases). Germline loops: CDR1 KGHDR, CDR2 SFDVKD. The germline V and J ends were trimmed by 5 bases and 6 bases, with 13 bases remaining between them. The CDR3 runs 13 residues. CDR3 nucleotides: TGTGCCACCAGTGGGCAGGGGAGTGGCGAGCAGTACTTC. Residues: CATSGQGSGEQYF.

The V and J genes are TRBV7-2 and TRBJ2-3; 7 nucleotides line up with TRBD2. The CDR3 spans 16 residues. V trimming: 3 bases; J trimming: 2 bases; junction bases outside the gene matches: 8. The germline V gene has CDR1 SGHTA and CDR2 FQGNSA. In nucleotides, the CDR3 is TGTGCCAGCAGCTTTCTTGGCGGGGGACTCACAGATACGCAGTATTTT. This gives the protein CASSFLGGGLTDTQYF.

This sequence joins TRBV7-2 and TRBJ2-3, with TRBD1 identical over 9 bases. The V segment lost 7 bases and the J segment 1 base; nucleotides outside the gene matches: 3. CDR3 length: 14 amino acids. Per the germline V gene, CDR1 is SGHTA and CDR2 is FQGNSA. Here the CDR3 DNA reads TGTGCCAGCATCCGGACAGGGGGCACAGATACGCAGTATTTT. It yields the protein CASIRTGGTDTQYF.

The V call is TRBV3-1 (or the pseudogene TRBV3-2), the J call TRBJ2-3, with 12 bases aligning to TRBD2. The V gene's germline CDR1 is LGHDT and CDR2 YNNKEL (reference sequence). CDR3 length: 17 amino acids. The junction had 8 bases not matched to a gene; V was cut back by 2 bases and J by 5 bases. CDR3 sequence (DNA): TGTGCCAGCAGCCAAACCCTAGCGGGAGGGCCGGGAGATACGCAGTATTTT. Protein: CASSQTLAGGPGDTQYF.

V and J are TRBV5-1 and TRBJ1-1; D remains unclear. The ends were cut back, 0 bases at V and 0 bases at J, with 6 bases in the middle. Per germline, CDR1 SGHRS and CDR2 YFSETQ. The length of the CDR3 is 14 residues. In DNA, the CDR3 is TGCGCCAGCAGCTTGGAGAACATGAACACTGAAGCTTTCTTT. Amino acids: CASSLENMNTEAFF.

The genes are TRBV5-1 and TRBJ2-3; TRBD2 agrees at 12 bases. Germline V CDR1 and CDR2: SGHRS, YFSETQ. The V and J ends lost 3 bases and 7 bases, in that order; junction bases with no gene match: 6. The CDR3 length is 15 residues. The CDR3 nucleotides are TGCGCCAGCAGCTCGAGGACTAGCGGGGTTTATACGCAGTATTTT. Amino acids: CASSSRTSGVYTQYF.

The chain couples TRBV5-4 to TRBJ2-7, with a possible D match to TRBD2 (6 bases). V lost 0 bases and J lost 2, with 15 bases in between. Germline CDR1 reads SGHNT; CDR2 reads YYREEE (reference sequence). CDR3 size: 16 residues. The CDR3 DNA follows: TGTGCCAGCAGCTTGGCCGCTAGCGCACGGACCTACGAGCAGTACTTC. Protein: CASSLAASARTYEQYF.